The rows below give T cell receptor beta chains drawn from one sample of a study of OX40 agonist ivuxolimab in advanced cancers. Produced via immunoSEQ multiplex PCR; TCRdb's table is partial and in-frame only. The sample includes about 110,000 clones, just over 90% seen only once; the top ten take roughly 0.5%. The specimen comprised CD4+ or CD8+ T cells sorted from blood, sampled in a trial of the OX40 agonist ivuxolimab. Receptors were obtained from an adult with an advanced solid tumor such as melanoma, head and neck, liver or kidney cancer. CDR3s include the opening cysteine and the closing phenylalanine or tryptophan. Each record gives: D gene, clone size, J gene, V gene, CDR3 DNA, CDR3 protein. D genes are given only for firm matches. A row's size may be missing; if present it is once, few, many or a size class.

d_gene: TRBD2
abundance: NA
j_gene: TRBJ2-5
v_gene: TRBV19
CDR3nt: TGTGCCAGTAGCCCTAGCGGGGGTCAAGAGACCCAGTACTTC
CDR3aa: CASSPSGGQETQYF

d_gene: TRBD1
abundance: NA
j_gene: TRBJ2-7
v_gene: TRBV18
CDR3nt: TGTGCCAGCTCACCGGGACAGGGGGCCACCTACGAGCAGTACTTC
CDR3aa: CASSPGQGATYEQYF

d_gene: TRBD1
abundance: NA
j_gene: TRBJ2-4
v_gene: TRBV15
CDR3nt: TGTGCCACCAGCAGGGACAGGGGTGGAATTCAGTACTTC
CDR3aa: CATSRDRGGIQYF

d_gene: TRBD1
abundance: once
j_gene: TRBJ1-1
v_gene: TRBV18
CDR3nt: TGTGCCAGCGCAGGGCCGGGCCAGGGGGCCGCTGAAGCTTTCTTT
CDR3aa: CASAGPGQGAAEAFF

d_gene: NA
abundance: NA
j_gene: TRBJ2-7
v_gene: TRBV2
CDR3nt: TGTGCCAGCAGGGATTCCGGGCACGGGAACGAGCAGTACTTC
CDR3aa: CASRDSGHGNEQYF

d_gene: NA
abundance: NA
j_gene: TRBJ1-2
v_gene: TRBV11-2
CDR3nt: TGTGCCAGCAGCGCAGCCTCATACGGCTACACCTTC
CDR3aa: CASSAASYGYTF

d_gene: NA
abundance: NA
j_gene: TRBJ2-7
v_gene: TRBV7-2
CDR3nt: TGTGCCAGCAGCAAAGGAGACACATCCTACGAGCAGTACTTC
CDR3aa: CASSKGDTSYEQYF

d_gene: NA
abundance: NA
j_gene: TRBJ2-6
v_gene: TRBV7-2
CDR3nt: TGTGCCAGCAGTCAGTCAGGGGTGCGGGGTACTGGGGCCAACGTCCTGACTTTC
CDR3aa: CASSQSGVRGTGANVLTF

d_gene: NA
abundance: NA
j_gene: TRBJ2-2
v_gene: TRBV9
CDR3nt: TGTGCCAGCAGCGTATATGGGGGTCCCACCGGGGAGCTGTTTTTT
CDR3aa: CASSVYGGPTGELFF

d_gene: NA
abundance: NA
j_gene: TRBJ1-5
v_gene: TRBV6-1
CDR3nt: TGTGCCAGCAGTGACGGGTGGAAACTCAATCAGCCCCAGCATTTT
CDR3aa: CASSDGWKLNQPQHF

d_gene: TRBD1
abundance: NA
j_gene: TRBJ1-4
v_gene: TRBV18
CDR3nt: TGTGCCAGCTCATCGACAGGGGGGCCTAAATATGTAAAACTGTTTTTT
CDR3aa: CASSSTGGPKYVKLFF

d_gene: NA
abundance: NA
j_gene: TRBJ2-3
v_gene: TRBV5-1
CDR3nt: TGCGCCAGCAGCTTGGCCCACAGGGGCACAGATACGCAGTATTTT
CDR3aa: CASSLAHRGTDTQYF

d_gene: NA
abundance: few
j_gene: TRBJ2-3
v_gene: TRBV7-8
CDR3nt: TGTGCCAGCAGCTTAATAGCTTCTACGCAGTATTTT
CDR3aa: CASSLIASTQYF

d_gene: TRBD1
abundance: NA
j_gene: TRBJ2-7
v_gene: TRBV11-1
CDR3nt: TGTGCCAGCAGCCCAGGGGGCCTGGCCTACGAGCAGTACTTC
CDR3aa: CASSPGGLAYEQYF

d_gene: NA
abundance: NA
j_gene: TRBJ1-5
v_gene: TRBV2
CDR3nt: TGTGCCAGCAGTGAAGCTCCAGGCAGCCTTAATCAGCCCCAGCATTTT
CDR3aa: CASSEAPGSLNQPQHF

d_gene: NA
abundance: NA
j_gene: TRBJ2-3
v_gene: TRBV21-1
CDR3nt: TGTGCCACTCCGGGACAGGTATCCGGGTATTCAGATACGCAGTATTTT
CDR3aa: CATPGQVSGYSDTQYF

d_gene: TRBD2
abundance: once
j_gene: TRBJ2-5
v_gene: TRBV5-1
CDR3nt: TGCGCCAGCAGCGTCACTAGCGGGGGGTCGGGCGAGACCCAGTACTTC
CDR3aa: CASSVTSGGSGETQYF

d_gene: NA
abundance: NA
j_gene: TRBJ1-3
v_gene: TRBV30
CDR3nt: TGTGCCTGGAGTGTAAACAGAAACACCATATATTTT
CDR3aa: CAWSVNRNTIYF

d_gene: NA
abundance: once
j_gene: TRBJ1-2
v_gene: TRBV7-9
CDR3nt: TGTGCCAGCAGCCCCTCAGGCCCCTATGGCTACACCTTC
CDR3aa: CASSPSGPYGYTF

d_gene: NA
abundance: NA
j_gene: TRBJ1-1
v_gene: TRBV2
CDR3nt: TGTGCCTGCACCAAACAATTTAACACTGAAGCTTTCTTT
CDR3aa: CACTKQFNTEAFF

d_gene: TRBD1
abundance: NA
j_gene: TRBJ2-1
v_gene: TRBV7-2
CDR3nt: TGTGCCAGCAGCCAGCGGACAGGCTCCTACAATGAGCAGTTCTTC
CDR3aa: CASSQRTGSYNEQFF

d_gene: NA
abundance: NA
j_gene: TRBJ2-2
v_gene: TRBV7-2
CDR3nt: TGTGCCAGCAGCTTCCTGAACACCGGGGAGCTGTTTTTT
CDR3aa: CASSFLNTGELFF

d_gene: NA
abundance: NA
j_gene: TRBJ2-1
v_gene: TRBV5-4
CDR3nt: TGTGCCAGCAGCTTGGGACAGCGGTCCTACAATGAGCAGTTCTTC
CDR3aa: CASSLGQRSYNEQFF

d_gene: NA
abundance: NA
j_gene: TRBJ1-1
v_gene: TRBV5-1
CDR3nt: TGCGCCAGCAGCTTGGCTAGGATCAGGGAGGTTCGGGATGAAGCTTTCTTT
CDR3aa: CASSLARIREVRDEAFF

d_gene: NA
abundance: NA
j_gene: TRBJ2-2
v_gene: TRBV5-5
CDR3nt: TGTGCCAGCAGCCTTGGCAGGGGCATCACCGGGGAGCTGTTTTTT
CDR3aa: CASSLGRGITGELFF

d_gene: NA
abundance: NA
j_gene: TRBJ2-6
v_gene: TRBV19
CDR3nt: TGTGCCAGTAATCTCCAAAAGGGCTGGTCTGGGGCCAACGTCCTGACTTTC
CDR3aa: CASNLQKGWSGANVLTF